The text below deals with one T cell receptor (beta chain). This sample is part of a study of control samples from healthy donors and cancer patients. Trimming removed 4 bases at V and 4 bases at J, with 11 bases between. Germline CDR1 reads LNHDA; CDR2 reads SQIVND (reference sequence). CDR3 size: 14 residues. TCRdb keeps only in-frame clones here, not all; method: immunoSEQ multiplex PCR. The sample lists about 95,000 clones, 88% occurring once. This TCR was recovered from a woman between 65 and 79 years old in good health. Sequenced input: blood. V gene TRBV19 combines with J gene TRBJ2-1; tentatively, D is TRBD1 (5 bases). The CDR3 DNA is TGTGCCAGTAGTAGTTTCGACAGATACAATGAGCAGTTCTTC. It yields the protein CASSSFDRYNEQFF.